Below, 31 T cell receptor beta chains from the same sample are listed, as sequenced in a study of T-cell memory formation after mild COVID-19. TCRdb reanalysed the 5' RACE reads using MiXCR and keeps one entry per CDR3 protein. Of about 110,000 distinct CDR3 sequences listed, 14% are singletons. Sequenced material: PBMCs or a T cell subset sorted from them (not recorded which). These receptors were taken from a man aged 18-30 years who had mild COVID-19 (a few samples of this study predate the infection). Cell type and time point are not known.

A few counts support this clonotype. The chain couples TRBV6-5 to TRBJ1-2; the D gene is possibly TRBD1 (5 bases). Germline CDR1 reads MNHEY; CDR2 reads SVGAGI. V was clipped by 7 bases and J by 3 bases, with 24 bases between them. This CDR3 comprises 17 residues. The DNA for the CDR3 is TGTGCCAGCACCGTTCTCGGGACTAAGAGGGCCTACTATGGCTACACCTTC. Its protein product is CASTVLGTKRAYYGYTF.

There are many counts of this clonotype. The chain combines TRBV28 with TRBJ2-1; D is uncertain. The germline CDR1 and CDR2 sequences are MDHEN and SYDVKM. The V gene lost 5 bases and the J gene lost 0 bases, with 14 bases spanning the gap. This CDR3 comprises 16 residues. The CDR3 DNA follows: TGTGCCAGCAGTCCCTCGGGCCCCAGCTCCTACAATGAGCAGTTCTTC. As protein: CASSPSGPSSYNEQFF.

This clonotype was seen a few times. The chain uses TRBV6-5 and TRBJ1-1, with D possibly being TRBD1 (6 bases). V lost 7 bases to trimming and J lost 5 bases, with 14 bases between them. CDR3 length: 13 amino acids. CDR1 MNHEY and CDR2 SVGAGI come from the germline V gene. CDR3 amino acids: CASTQGGRTEAFF. CDR3 sequence (DNA): TGTGCCAGCACCCAAGGGGGAAGGACTGAAGCTTTCTTT.

This clonotype came up many times. CDR3 residues: CASSDSDRHTGELFF. The CDR3 DNA reads TGTGCCAGCAGTGACTCGGACAGGCACACCGGGGAGCTGTTTTTT. The chain carries TRBV6-4 and TRBJ2-2; 7 nucleotides line up with TRBD1. V shed 0 bases and J 3 bases; nucleotides not matched to a gene: 1. The CDR3 is 15 amino acids. Germline lookup yields CDR1 MRHNA and CDR2 SNTAGT.

The chain couples TRBV6-6 to TRBJ2-7, with 8 bases fitting TRBD1. The CDR3 extends over 13 amino acids. Looked up from germline, CDR1 is MNHNY and CDR2 is SVGAGI (reference sequence). This CDR3 reads CASRWGTGPFKAV. The CDR3 DNA is TGTGCCAGCCGCTGGGGGACAGGCCCTTTTAAAGCAGTC.

This chain uses TRBV4-3 with TRBJ1-6, with D unclear. CDR3 length equals 10 residues. V lost 8 bases and J lost 13, with 9 bases in between. Germline lookup yields CDR1 LGHNA and CDR2 YSLEER. The CDR3 protein is CASGEGPLHF. The CDR3 DNA reads TGCGCCAGCGGAGAGGGCCCCCTCCACTTT.

This clonotype was counted only a few times. V gene TRBV6-2 or TRBV6-3 combines with J gene TRBJ1-5, with 7 positions matching TRBD1. V lost 6 bases, J lost 4 bases, and 3 bases stayed unmatched. This CDR3 region has 13 residues. The germline V gene has CDR1 MNHEY and CDR2 SVGEGT. CDR3 sequence: CASSRQGNQPQHF. The CDR3 DNA follows: TGTGCCAGCAGCCGACAGGGTAATCAGCCCCAGCATTTT.

There are a few counts of this clonotype. This sequence joins TRBV7-9 and TRBJ2-2; TRBD1 agrees at 7 bases. In germline, CDR1 is SEHNR, CDR2 FQNEAQ (reference sequence). The length of the CDR3 is 12 residues. Trimming removed 3 bases from V and 10 bases from J; junction bases left unmatched: 2. CDR3 DNA: TGTGCCAGCAGCTTCGACAGGGAGGAGCTGTTTTTT. It specifies CASSFDREELFF.

This clonotype appeared a single time. The rearrangement joins TRBV5-1 to TRBJ2-7; weak D call: TRBD2 (6 bases). CDR1 SGHRS and CDR2 YFSETQ come from the germline V gene. V lost 4 bases, J lost 4 bases, and 12 bases lay in between. The CDR3 is made up of 13 amino acids. The CDR3 region has the DNA TGCGCCAGCAGCGGAACGCGGGGATACGAGCAGTACTTC. As protein: CASSGTRGYEQYF. Supplemented by reference TRBV5-1 and TRBJ2-7, the full variable domain reads KAGVTQTPRYLIKTRGQQVTLSCSPISGHRSVSWYQQTPGQGLQFLFEYFSETQRNKGNFPGRFSGRQFSNSRSEMNVSTLELGDSALYLCASSGTRGYEQYFGPGTRLTVT.

This clonotype was recorded a few times. CDR3 amino acids: CASSLLDGELFF. The CDR3 nucleotides read TGTGCCAGCAGCTTACTCGACGGGGAGCTGTTTTTT. The J gene is TRBJ2-2, the V gene TRBV7-9; no clear D gene. V was shortened by 2 bases and J by 7 bases, with 5 bases between the two germline ends. The CDR3 is 12 residues long. Germline CDR1 and CDR2: SEHNR and FQNEAQ (reference sequence).

This clonotype was picked up a small number of times. The chain uses TRBV4-1 and TRBJ1-1; the D is unclear. This CDR3 has 12 amino acids. V gave up 0 bases and J gave up 5 bases, with 4 bases separating them. From germline, CDR1 is MGHRA and CDR2 YSYEKL. As DNA, the CDR3 is TGCGCCAGCAGCCAAGACCGGACTGAAGCTTTCTTT. Protein product: CASSQDRTEAFF.

The table lists this clonotype with a few counts. The chain employs TRBV6-5 and TRBJ1-1; D is undetermined. The length of the CDR3 is 15 residues. Trimming cost V 2 bases and J 4 bases, with 14 bases left between them. Germline CDR1 MNHEY, CDR2 SVGAGI. CDR3 region: CASSYPPGDITEAFF. The CDR3 nucleotides read TGTGCCAGCAGTTACCCACCCGGGGATATCACTGAAGCTTTCTTT.

This clonotype has only a few counts. The chain is built from TRBV28 and TRBJ2-7, with 7 bases aligning to TRBD1. The CDR3 loop spans 14 amino acids. CDR1 and CDR2 from the germline V gene are MDHEN and SYDVKM. V trimming: 1 base; J trimming: 4 bases; junction bases outside the gene matches: 4. The CDR3 nucleotides are TGTGCCAGCAGTTTATCGGCAGGGGGATACGAGCAGTACGTC. It codes for CASSLSAGGYEQYV.

This clonotype was detected a few times. The chain links TRBV9 to TRBJ2-3; either TRBD1 or TRBD2 may supply D (5 bases each). The germline V gene has CDR1 SGDLS and CDR2 YYNGEE. V lost 1 base to trimming and J lost 1 base, with 7 bases between them. The CDR3 spans 14 residues. This CDR3 is CASSVRDGTDTQYF. The CDR3 DNA reads as TGTGCCAGCAGCGTAAGGGACGGCACAGATACGCAGTATTTT. The variable domain in full, completed from reference TRBV9 and TRBJ2-3, reads DSGVTQTPKHLITATGQRVTLRCSPRSGDLSVYWYQQSLDQGLQFLIQYYNGEERAKGNILERFSAQQFPDLHSELNLSSLELGDSALYFCASSVRDGTDTQYFGPGTRLTVL.

This sequence joins TRBV5-6 and TRBJ2-1; D is undetermined. V lost 3 bases and J 10 bases, leaving 8 bases between the germline ends. This CDR3 comprises 11 residues. Germline values: CDR1 SGHDT, CDR2 YYEEEE. The CDR3 DNA reads TGTGCCAGCAGCTATGCACAGGAGCAGTTCTTC. It specifies CASSYAQEQFF. Using reference TRBV5-6 and TRBJ2-1 for the parts outside the CDR3, the full variable domain is DAGVTQSPTHLIKTRGQQVTLRCSPKSGHDTVSWYQQALGQGPQFIFQYYEEEERQRGNFPDRFSGHQFPNYSSELNVNALLLGDSALYLCASSYAQEQFFGPGTRLTVL.

The V call is TRBV6-2 or TRBV6-3, the J call TRBJ2-7, with 8 bases lining up with TRBD1. The CDR3 runs 14 residues. CDR1 and CDR2 (germline): MNHEY, SVGEGT. The J segment lost 2 bases and the V segment lost 7 bases, leaving 7 bases of the junction unmatched. CDR3 sequence reads: CASTPGQATYEQYF. In DNA form, the CDR3 reads TGTGCCAGCACGCCGGGACAGGCGACCTACGAGCAGTACTTC.

The DNA of the CDR3 is TGTGCCAGCAGACAAAGGGGAATGAACACTGAAGCTTTCTTT. Translating gives CASRQRGMNTEAFF. This chain connects TRBV28 to TRBJ1-1; possibly TRBD1 for D (5 bases). V gave up 6 bases and J gave up 0 bases, with 11 bases separating them. The CDR3 is made up of 14 amino acids. Germline loops: CDR1 MDHEN, CDR2 SYDVKM.

This clonotype was found a few times. The chain carries TRBV6-5 and TRBJ1-5; D is ambiguous. Per the germline V gene, CDR1 is MNHEY and CDR2 is SVGAGI. The CDR3 consists of 13 residues. Between the trimmed V and J ends, which lost 6 bases and 2 bases, there was a span of 8 bases. The CDR3 sequence: CASSWGGNQPQHF. DNA for the CDR3: TGTGCCAGCAGCTGGGGTGGCAATCAGCCCCAGCATTTT.

This clonotype was counted at least ten times. The chain links TRBV6-5 to TRBJ1-2; 10 nucleotides align to TRBD1. Per the germline V gene, CDR1 is MNHEY and CDR2 is SVGAGI. This CDR3 has 15 residues. V shed 6 bases, J shed 6 bases, and the junction held 10 bases outside the gene matches. DNA for the CDR3: TGTGCCAGCAGCCTCTCGTCCGGGACAGGGGATGGCTACACCTTC. Amino acids: CASSLSSGTGDGYTF.

The gene calls are TRBV5-1 and TRBJ2-1, with TRBD2 identical over 10 bases. This CDR3 region has 16 residues. V was clipped by 7 bases and J by 0 bases; unmatched bases: 7. Germline V gene data show CDR1 as SGHRS and CDR2 as YFSETQ. The CDR3 DNA sequence: TGCGCCAGCCAGGGTGTAGCGGGGGGCTCCTACAATGAGCAGTTCTTC. This gives the protein CASQGVAGGSYNEQFF.

This clonotype was found a few times. The chain links TRBV6-5 to TRBJ1-1, with D uncertain. Germline assignment: CDR1 MNHEY and CDR2 SVGAGI. The length of the CDR3 is 13 residues. Trimming took 0 bases from V and 1 from J, leaving 3 bases between them. DNA for the CDR3: TGTGCCAGCAGTTACTCGGAGAACACTGAAGCTTTCTTT. It yields the protein CASSYSENTEAFF.

In its sample, this clonotype was seen a few times. The gene calls are TRBV29-1 and TRBJ1-2; D remains unclear. Germline-derived CDR1 and CDR2 are SQVTM and ANQGSEA. The CDR3 extends over 13 amino acids. V lost 6 bases and J lost 6, with 17 bases in between. The CDR3 protein is CSVGGRSLHGYTF. CDR3 nucleotides: TGCAGCGTCGGAGGACGGAGCCTACATGGCTACACCTTC.

There are many counts of this clonotype. This chain joins TRBV7-9 and TRBJ1-5, with 9 bases identical to TRBD1. Germline V lookup: CDR1 SEHNR, CDR2 FQNEAQ (reference sequence). The CDR3 loop spans 15 amino acids. V trimming: 5 bases; J trimming: 7 bases; junction bases outside the gene matches: 9. The CDR3 sequence is CASSQGTGSGQPQHF. CDR3 sequence (DNA): TGTGCCAGCAGCCAGGGGACAGGGTCCGGGCAGCCCCAGCATTTT.

The chain carries TRBV5-1 and TRBJ1-6; no reliable D call. The V end lost 0 bases, the J end lost 8 bases, and 18 bases lay between the germline ends. CDR1 SGHRS and CDR2 YFSETQ come from the germline V gene. The CDR3 covers 17 residues. The CDR3 sequence is CASSLEGPLISDSPLHF. CDR3 DNA: TGCGCCAGCAGCTTGGAAGGGCCCCTGATATCGGATTCACCCCTCCACTTT.

This clonotype was counted at least ten times. The chain is built from TRBV19 and TRBJ1-2, with 9 positions matching TRBD1. V gave up 6 bases and J gave up 4 bases; unmatched junction bases: 6. The CDR3 has 14 residues. Germline values: CDR1 LNHDA, CDR2 SQIVND (reference sequence). CDR3 bases: TGTGCCAGTAGGGCCGGGACAGGGCTCTATGGCTACACCTTC. Amino acid sequence: CASRAGTGLYGYTF.

The chain's CDR3 is CSARDLEGEGPNEQFF. CDR3 sequence (DNA): TGCAGTGCTAGAGATCTCGAGGGGGAAGGCCCAAATGAGCAGTTCTTC. The chain links TRBV20-1 to TRBJ2-1; possible D gene TRBD1, 6 bases. From germline, CDR1 is DFQATT and CDR2 SNEGSKA (reference sequence). This CDR3 has 16 residues. V dropped 0 bases and J dropped 7 bases, with 19 bases sitting between them.

Ten or more counts support this clonotype. The gene calls are TRBV6-5 and TRBJ2-3; the D gene is possibly TRBD2 (5 bases). V was cut by 6 bases and J by 1 base, with 14 bases left in between. This CDR3 has 15 residues. Per germline, CDR1 MNHEY and CDR2 SVGAGI. The CDR3 DNA reads as TGTGCCAGCAGAAAACGCGGACTCCGCACAGATACGCAGTATTTT. Its translation: CASRKRGLRTDTQYF.

The chain couples TRBV7-9 to TRBJ2-3; weak D call: TRBD1 (5 bases). V was shortened by 1 base and J by 1 base, with 6 bases between the two germline ends. The germline gives CDR1 SEHNR, CDR2 FQNEAQ (reference sequence). The CDR3 loop spans 14 amino acids. The CDR3 loop reads CASSLEGGTDTQYF. CDR3 coding DNA: TGTGCCAGCAGCTTAGAAGGGGGCACAGATACGCAGTATTTT.

This clonotype showed up many times. The J gene is TRBJ2-6, the V gene TRBV5-1, with a possible D match to TRBD2 (6 bases). V was pared by 7 bases and J by 0 bases, with 11 bases between. The CDR3 contains 15 residues. In germline, CDR1 is SGHRS, CDR2 YFSETQ. CDR3 bases: TGCGCCAGCCGCGCGGGGAACTCTGGGGCCAACGTCCTGACTTTC. Its translation is CASRAGNSGANVLTF.

This clonotype was seen a handful of times. The rearrangement joins TRBV6-2 or TRBV6-3 to TRBJ2-7; 12 positions match TRBD2. J was trimmed by 4 bases and V by 7 bases; bases with no gene match: 5. Germline values: CDR1 MNHEY, CDR2 SVGEGT. The CDR3 has 14 amino acids. This chain's CDR3 is CASTSSGGAYEQYV. The CDR3 DNA reads TGTGCCAGCACCTCTAGCGGGGGGGCTTACGAGCAGTACGTC.

This clonotype was observed a few times. V gene TRBV7-8 combines with J gene TRBJ2-1, with 7 bases that match TRBD1. CDR1 SGHVS and CDR2 FQNEAQ come from the germline V gene. The CDR3 has 14 residues. Unmatched junction bases numbered 6, after V lost 5 bases and J lost 5 bases. The CDR3 sequence: CASSPRQGNNEQFF. Here the CDR3 DNA reads TGTGCCAGCAGCCCTCGACAGGGAAACAATGAGCAGTTCTTC.